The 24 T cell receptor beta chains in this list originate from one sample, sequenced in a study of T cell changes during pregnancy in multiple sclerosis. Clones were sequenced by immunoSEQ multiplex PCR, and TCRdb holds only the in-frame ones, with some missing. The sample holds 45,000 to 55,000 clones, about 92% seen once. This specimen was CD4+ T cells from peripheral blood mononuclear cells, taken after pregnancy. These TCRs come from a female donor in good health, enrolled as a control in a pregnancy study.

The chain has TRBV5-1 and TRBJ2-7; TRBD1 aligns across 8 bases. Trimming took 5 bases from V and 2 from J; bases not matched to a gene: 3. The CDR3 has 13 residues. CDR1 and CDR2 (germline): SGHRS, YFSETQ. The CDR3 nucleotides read TGCGCCAGCAGAAGGACAGGGACCTACGAGCAGTACTTC. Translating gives CASRRTGTYEQYF.

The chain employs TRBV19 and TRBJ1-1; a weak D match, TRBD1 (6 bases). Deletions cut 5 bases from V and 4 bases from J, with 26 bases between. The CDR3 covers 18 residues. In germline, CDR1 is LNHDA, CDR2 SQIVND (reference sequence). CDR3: CASSSASLSTGRGTEAFF. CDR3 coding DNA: TGTGCCAGTAGTTCCGCCTCTCTCTCGACAGGCCGGGGCACTGAAGCTTTCTTT.

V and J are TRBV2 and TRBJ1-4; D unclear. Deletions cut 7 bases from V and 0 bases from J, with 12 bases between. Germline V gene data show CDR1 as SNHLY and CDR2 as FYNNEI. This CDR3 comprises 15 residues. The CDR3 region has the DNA TGTGCCAGCAATCTGGGCCCTGCAACTAATGAAAAACTGTTTTTT. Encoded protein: CASNLGPATNEKLFF. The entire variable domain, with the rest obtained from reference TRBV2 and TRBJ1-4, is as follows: EPEVTQTPSHQVTQMGQEVILRCVPISNHLYFYWYRQILGQKVEFLVSFYNNEISEKSEIFDDQFSVERPDGSNFTLKIRSTKLEDSAMYFCASNLGPATNEKLFFGSGTQLSVL.

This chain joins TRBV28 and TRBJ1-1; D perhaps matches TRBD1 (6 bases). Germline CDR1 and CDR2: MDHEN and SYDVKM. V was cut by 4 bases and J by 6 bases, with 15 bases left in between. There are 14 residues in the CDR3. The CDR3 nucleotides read TGTGCCAGCAGTTCCGAGGGGGGGGGTCCTGAAGCTTTCTTT. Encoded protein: CASSSEGGGPEAFF.

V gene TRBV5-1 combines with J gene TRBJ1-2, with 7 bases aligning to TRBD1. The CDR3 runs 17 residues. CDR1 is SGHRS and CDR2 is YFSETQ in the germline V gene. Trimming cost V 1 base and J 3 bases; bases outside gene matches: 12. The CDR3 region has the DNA TGCGCCAGCAGCTTGCCGCGACAAAACCAGGGGGACTATGGCTACACCTTC. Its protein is CASSLPRQNQGDYGYTF.

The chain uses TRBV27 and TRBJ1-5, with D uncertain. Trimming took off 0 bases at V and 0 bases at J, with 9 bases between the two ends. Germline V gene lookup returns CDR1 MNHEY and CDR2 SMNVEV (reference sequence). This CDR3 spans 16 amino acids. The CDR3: CASSLSGLFSNQPQHF. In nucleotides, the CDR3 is TGTGCCAGCAGTTTATCAGGACTGTTTAGCAATCAGCCCCAGCATTTT.

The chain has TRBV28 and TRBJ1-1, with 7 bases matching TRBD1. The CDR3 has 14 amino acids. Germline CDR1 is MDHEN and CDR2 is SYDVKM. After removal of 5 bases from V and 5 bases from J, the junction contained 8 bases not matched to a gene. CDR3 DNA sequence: TGTGCCAGCAGTGGACAGCTCAGGGGGACTGAAGCTTTCTTT. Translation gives CASSGQLRGTEAFF.

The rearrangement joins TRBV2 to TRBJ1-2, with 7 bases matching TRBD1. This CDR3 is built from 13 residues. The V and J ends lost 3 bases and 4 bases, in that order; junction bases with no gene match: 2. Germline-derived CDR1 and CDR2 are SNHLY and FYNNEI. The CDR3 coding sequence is TGTGCCAGCAGTGACAGGGGGGCCTATGGCTACACCTTC. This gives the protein CASSDRGAYGYTF.

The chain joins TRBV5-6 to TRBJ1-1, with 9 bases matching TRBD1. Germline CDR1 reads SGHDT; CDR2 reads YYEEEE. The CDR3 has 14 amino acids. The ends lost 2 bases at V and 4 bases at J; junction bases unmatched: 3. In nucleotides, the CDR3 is TGTGCCAGCAGCTTAAGGGACAGGGTCACTGAAGCTTTCTTT. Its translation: CASSLRDRVTEAFF.

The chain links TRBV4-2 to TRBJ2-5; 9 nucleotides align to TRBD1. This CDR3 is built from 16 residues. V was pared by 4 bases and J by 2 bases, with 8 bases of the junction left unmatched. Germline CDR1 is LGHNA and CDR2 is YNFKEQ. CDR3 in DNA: TGTGCCAGCAGCCCAGGGACAGGGAGGCGGCAAGAGACCCAGTACTTC. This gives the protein CASSPGTGRRQETQYF.

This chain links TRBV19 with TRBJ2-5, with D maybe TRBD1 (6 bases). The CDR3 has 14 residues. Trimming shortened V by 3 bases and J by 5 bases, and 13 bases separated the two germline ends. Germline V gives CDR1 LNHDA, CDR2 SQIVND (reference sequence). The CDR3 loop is CASSIKGVRETQYF. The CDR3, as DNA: TGTGCCAGTAGTATTAAGGGGGTTCGGGAGACCCAGTACTTC.

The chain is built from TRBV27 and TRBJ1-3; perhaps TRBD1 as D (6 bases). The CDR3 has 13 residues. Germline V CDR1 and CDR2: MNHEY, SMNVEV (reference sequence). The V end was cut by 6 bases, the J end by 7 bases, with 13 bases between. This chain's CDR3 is CASSPGTSNTIYF. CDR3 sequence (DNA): TGTGCCAGCAGCCCCGGGACATCTAACACCATATATTTT.

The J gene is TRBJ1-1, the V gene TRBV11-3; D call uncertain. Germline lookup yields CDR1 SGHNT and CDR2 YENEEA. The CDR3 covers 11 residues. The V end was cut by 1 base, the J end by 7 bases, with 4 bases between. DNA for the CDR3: TGTGCCAGCAGCTTAGGAGGTGAAGCTTTCTTT. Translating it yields CASSLGGEAFF. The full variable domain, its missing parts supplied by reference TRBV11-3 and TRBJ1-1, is EAGVVQSPRYKIIEKKQPVAFWCNPISGHNTLYWYLQNLGQGPELLIRYENEEAVDDSQLPKDRFSAERLKGVDSTLKIQPAELGDSAVYLCASSLGGEAFFGQGTRLTVV.

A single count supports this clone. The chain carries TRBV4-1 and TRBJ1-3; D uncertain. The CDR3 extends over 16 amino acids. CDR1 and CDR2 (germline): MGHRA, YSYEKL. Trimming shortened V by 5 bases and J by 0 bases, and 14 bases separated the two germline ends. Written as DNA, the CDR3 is TGCGCCAGCAGCACCCCGTGGACTCTCTCTGGAAACACCATATATTTT. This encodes CASSTPWTLSGNTIYF.

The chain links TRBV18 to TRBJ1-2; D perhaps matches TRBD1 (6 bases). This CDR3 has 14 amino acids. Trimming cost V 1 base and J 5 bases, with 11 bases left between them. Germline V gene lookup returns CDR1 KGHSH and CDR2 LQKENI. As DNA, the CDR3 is TGTGCCAGCTCACCACAGGGGGAATTATATGGCTACACCTTC. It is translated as CASSPQGELYGYTF.

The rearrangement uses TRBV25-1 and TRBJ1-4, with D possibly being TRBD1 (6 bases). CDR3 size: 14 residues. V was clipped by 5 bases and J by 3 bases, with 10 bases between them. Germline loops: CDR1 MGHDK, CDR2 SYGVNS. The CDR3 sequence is CASSRTASNEKLFF. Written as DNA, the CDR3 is TGTGCCAGCAGTAGGACAGCTTCTAATGAAAAACTGTTTTTT.

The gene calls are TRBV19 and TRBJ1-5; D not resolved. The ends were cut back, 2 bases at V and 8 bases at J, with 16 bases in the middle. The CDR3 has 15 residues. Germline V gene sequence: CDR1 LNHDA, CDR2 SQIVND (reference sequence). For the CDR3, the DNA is TGTGCCAGTAGTATATCCGCGGGAGGCGGGAAGCCCCAGCATTTT. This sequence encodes CASSISAGGGKPQHF.

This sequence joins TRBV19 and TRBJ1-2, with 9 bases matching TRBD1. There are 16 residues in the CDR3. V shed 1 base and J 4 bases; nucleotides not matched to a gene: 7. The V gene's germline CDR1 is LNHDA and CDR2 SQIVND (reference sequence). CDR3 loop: CASSIGGTGSIYGYTF. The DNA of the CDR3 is TGTGCCAGTAGTATAGGTGGGACAGGGTCAATCTATGGCTACACCTTC.

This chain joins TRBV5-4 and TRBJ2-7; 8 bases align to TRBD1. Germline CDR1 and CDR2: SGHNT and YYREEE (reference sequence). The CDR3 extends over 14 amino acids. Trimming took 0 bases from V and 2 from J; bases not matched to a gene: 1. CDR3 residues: CASSLDRGTYEQYF. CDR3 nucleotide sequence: TGTGCCAGCAGCTTGGACAGGGGGACCTACGAGCAGTACTTC.

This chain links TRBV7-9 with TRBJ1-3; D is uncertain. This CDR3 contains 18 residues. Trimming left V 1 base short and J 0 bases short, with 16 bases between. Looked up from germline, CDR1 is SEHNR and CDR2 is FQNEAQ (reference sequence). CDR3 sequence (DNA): TGTGCCAGCAGCTTAGGTTTTTTCGCGGCGAGCTCTGGAAACACCATATATTTT. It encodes CASSLGFFAASSGNTIYF.

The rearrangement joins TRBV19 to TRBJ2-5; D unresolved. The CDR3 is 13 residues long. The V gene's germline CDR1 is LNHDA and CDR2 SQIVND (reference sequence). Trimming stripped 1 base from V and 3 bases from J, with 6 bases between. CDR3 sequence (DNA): TGTGCCAGTAGTATAGGCATAGAAGAGACCCAGTACTTC. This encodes CASSIGIEETQYF.

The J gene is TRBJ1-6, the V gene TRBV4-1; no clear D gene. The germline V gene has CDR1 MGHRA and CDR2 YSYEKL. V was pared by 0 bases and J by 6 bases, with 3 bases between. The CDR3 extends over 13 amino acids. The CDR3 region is CASSQDLNSPLHF. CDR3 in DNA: TGCGCCAGCAGCCAAGACCTTAATTCACCCCTCCACTTT.

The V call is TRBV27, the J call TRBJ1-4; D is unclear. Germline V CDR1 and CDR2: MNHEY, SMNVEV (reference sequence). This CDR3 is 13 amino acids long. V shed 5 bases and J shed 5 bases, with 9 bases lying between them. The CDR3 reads CASSLPQNEKLFF. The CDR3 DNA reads TGTGCCAGCAGTCTGCCACAAAATGAAAAACTGTTTTTT. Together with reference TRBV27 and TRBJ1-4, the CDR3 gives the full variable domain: EAQVTQNPRYLITVTGKKLTVTCSQNMNHEYMSWYRQDPGLGLRQIYYSMNVEVTDKGDVPEGYKVSRKEKRNFPLILESPSPNQTSLYFCASSLPQNEKLFFGSGTQLSVL.

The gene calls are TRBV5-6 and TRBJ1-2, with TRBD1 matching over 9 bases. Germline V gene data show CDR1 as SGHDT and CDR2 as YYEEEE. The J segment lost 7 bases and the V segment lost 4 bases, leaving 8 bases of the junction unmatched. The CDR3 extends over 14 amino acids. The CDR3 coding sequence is TGTGCCAGCAGCATCGGACAGGGGCGATTTGGCTACACCTTC. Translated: CASSIGQGRFGYTF.